This T cell receptor gamma chain comes out of a study of gamma-delta T cells after stem cell transplantation. The ends lost 4 bases at V and 4 bases at J; junction bases unmatched: 4. The CDR3 is made up of 16 amino acids. Per germline, CDR1 GITISATS and CDR2 ISYDGTV (reference sequence). This clone was seen only a few times. TCRdb re-called the RT-PCR reads via CATT. The table has some 3,100 gamma-chain clones, around 18% seen once; the top ten hold 3.4%. The sample comprised gamma-delta T cells. The receptor was isolated from a human donor. It is not recorded whose cells these are; they may come from a transplant donor. V is TRGV9 and J is TRGJP. CDR3 region: CALWDQQELGKKIKVF. CDR3 nucleotides: TGTGCCTTGTGGGATCAACAAGAGTTGGGCAAAAAAATCAAGGTATTT.